A single TCR beta chain is shown here with its context. The sample belongs to a study of CD8+CD57+ T cells in acquired aplastic anemia. TCR beta VDJ and CDR3 profiling used genomic DNA as template. TCRdb re-called the reads through MiXCR, storing one row per CDR3 protein. The data show around 130,000 distinct CDR3 sequences, 48% seen once. The specimen sequenced was sorted CD4+, CD8+, or CD8+CD57+ T cells (not recorded which) from PBMCs. The source is a human donor in good health, serving as a control.

CDR3 DNA sequence: TGCAGTGCTAGAGATTCGGGGGGGACCTACGAGCAGTACTTC. Amino acid sequence: CSARDSGGTYEQYF. The V call is TRBV20-1, the J call TRBJ2-7; 8 bases are shared with TRBD2. This CDR3 has 14 residues. J gave up 2 bases and V 0 bases, and 3 bases lay outside the gene matches. Germline V CDR1 and CDR2: DFQATT, SNEGSKA (reference sequence).